This T cell receptor beta chain was captured by sequencing in a study of cytomegalovirus exposure and HLA in healthy donors. Points from the study as a whole: Most subjects' HLA-A and HLA-B alleles were reportedly predicted from TCR beta sequences. Three CMV-associated chains were confirmed in vitro to be specific for CMV antigens. A later analysis associated approximately 17,000 TCR beta sequences with HLA alleles at a 0.05 false discovery rate. In a later analysis, TCR beta V- and J-gene trimming showed a link to a missense DCLRE1C variant.

Germline-derived CDR1 and CDR2 are MNHEY and SVGAGI. Trimming left V 6 bases short and J 3 bases short, with 8 bases between. This CDR3 contains 12 residues. To note about this clone: What it binds is unknown.

The PCR was carried out with 60 Vbeta primers and 13 Jbeta primers. Some clones are missing from TCRdb's copy, which holds only in-frame ones; the method was immunoSEQ multiplex PCR. Found here are 90,000 to 110,000 clones, 10% to 15% of them singletons; the top ten hold 16%. The material sequenced was PBMCs. The rearrangement uses TRBV6-5 and TRBJ1-1, with D hard to call. The origin of this receptor is a middle-aged man in good health and CMV-seropositive. CDR3: CASRSAYTEAFF. CDR3 coding DNA: TGTGCCAGCAGGAGCGCCTACACTGAAGCTTTCTTT.